This T cell receptor beta chain was sequenced in a study of blood T cell repertoires in COVID-19. Study context: Nucleic acid was either cDNA or gDNA, and it came from T cells, B-cell-depleted T cells, or PBMCs.

TCRdb's table, derived via immunoSEQ multiplex PCR, lists solely in-frame clones and lacks some. Here the sample spans a few hundred thousand clones, approximately 88% being singletons. The CDR3 totals 14 residues. V lost 5 bases to trimming and J lost 7 bases; unmatched junction nucleotides: 8. Germline CDR1 and CDR2: SGHTA and FQGNSA. The chain recombines TRBV7-2 with TRBJ1-2, with 9 bases lining up with TRBD1. The TCR comes from a man aged 30 to 39 who had recovered from COVID-19. Source material: PBMCs or T cells enriched from blood (not recorded which). Written as DNA, the CDR3 is TGTGCCAGCAGCGCCACCGGGACAGGGCTTGGCTACACCTTC. Its protein product is CASSATGTGLGYTF.